The clone carrying this T cell receptor (beta chain) was picked up a small number of times. What it recognizes is unknown. TCRdb used MiXCR to reprocess the RT-PCR reads, holding one entry per CDR3 protein. Of about 700,000 distinct CDR3 sequences in the sample, 11% to 15% are singletons; the top ten hold 5.5% to 7%. This record comes from a study of response to subunit inactivated influenza vaccine. Study-wide points: The authors suggested that every seasonal influenza vaccination recruits few new T cells.

The V gene's germline CDR1 is MNHEY and CDR2 SMNVEV (reference sequence). The V gene end was trimmed by 6 bases and the J gene end by 6 bases; junction bases not matched to a gene: 11. CDR3 length equals 15 residues. This chain connects TRBV27 to TRBJ2-5; TRBD1 matches at 9 bases. This clonotype was sampled from a man aged 50 to 59 who received an inactivated influenza vaccine. Sequencing used PBMCs from blood, obtained 14 to 15 days before vaccination. As DNA, the CDR3 is TGTGCCAGCAGCCGGGCGGGACAGGGTTTGAAGACCCAGTACTTC. It is translated as CASSRAGQGLKTQYF.